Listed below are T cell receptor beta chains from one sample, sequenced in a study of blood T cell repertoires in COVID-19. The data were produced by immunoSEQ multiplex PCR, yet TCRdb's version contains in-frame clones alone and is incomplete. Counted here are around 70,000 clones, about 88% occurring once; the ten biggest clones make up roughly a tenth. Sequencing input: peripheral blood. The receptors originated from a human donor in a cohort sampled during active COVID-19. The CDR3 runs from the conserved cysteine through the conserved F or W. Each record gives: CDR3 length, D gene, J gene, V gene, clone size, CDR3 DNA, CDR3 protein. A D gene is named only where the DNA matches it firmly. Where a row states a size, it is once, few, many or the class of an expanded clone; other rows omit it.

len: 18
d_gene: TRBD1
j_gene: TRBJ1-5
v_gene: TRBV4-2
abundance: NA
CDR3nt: TGTGCCAGCAGCCCCAACTTCGGACAGGGGGCTTTTCACCAGCCCCAGCATTTT
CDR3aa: CASSPNFGQGAFHQPQHF

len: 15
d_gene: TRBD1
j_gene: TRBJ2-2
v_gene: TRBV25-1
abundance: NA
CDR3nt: TGTGCCAGCAGTGAATATGGACAGGGGGCCGGGGAGCTGTTTTTT
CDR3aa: CASSEYGQGAGELFF

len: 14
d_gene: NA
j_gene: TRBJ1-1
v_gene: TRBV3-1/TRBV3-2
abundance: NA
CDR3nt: TGTGCCAGCAGCCAAGAACAGGCCAGTACTGAAGCTTTCTTT
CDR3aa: CASSQEQASTEAFF

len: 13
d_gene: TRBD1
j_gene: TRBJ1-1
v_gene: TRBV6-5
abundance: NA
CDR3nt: TGTGCCAGCAGTCGGGACAGCGTCTCTGAAGCTTTCTTT
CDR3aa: CASSRDSVSEAFF

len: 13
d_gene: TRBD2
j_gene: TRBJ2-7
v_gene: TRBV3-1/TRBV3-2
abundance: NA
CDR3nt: TGTGCCAGCAGCCAAGGTAGGGTAGCGGGCCAGTACTTC
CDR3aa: CASSQGRVAGQYF

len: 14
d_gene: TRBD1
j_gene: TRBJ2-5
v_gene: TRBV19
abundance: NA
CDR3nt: TGTGCCAGTAGTCGAAACAGGGGGCCGGAGACCCAGTACTTC
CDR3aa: CASSRNRGPETQYF

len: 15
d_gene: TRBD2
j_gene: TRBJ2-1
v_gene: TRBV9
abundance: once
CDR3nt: TGTGCCAGCAGCCCAGGACTAGCGGCATACAATGAGCAGTTCTTC
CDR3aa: CASSPGLAAYNEQFF

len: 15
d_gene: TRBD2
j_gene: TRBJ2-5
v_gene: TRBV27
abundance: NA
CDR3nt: TGTGCCAGCAGTTCGCTAGCGGGAGCAAGAGAGACCCAGTACTTC
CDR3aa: CASSSLAGARETQYF

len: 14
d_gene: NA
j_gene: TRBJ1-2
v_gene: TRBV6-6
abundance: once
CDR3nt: TGTGCCAGCAGTTACCGCGGGGGCTCGTATGGCTACACCTTC
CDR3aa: CASSYRGGSYGYTF

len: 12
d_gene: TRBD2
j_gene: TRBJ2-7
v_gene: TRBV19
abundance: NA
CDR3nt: TGTGCCAGTAGTACTAGCGGCTACGAGCAGTACTTC
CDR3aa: CASSTSGYEQYF